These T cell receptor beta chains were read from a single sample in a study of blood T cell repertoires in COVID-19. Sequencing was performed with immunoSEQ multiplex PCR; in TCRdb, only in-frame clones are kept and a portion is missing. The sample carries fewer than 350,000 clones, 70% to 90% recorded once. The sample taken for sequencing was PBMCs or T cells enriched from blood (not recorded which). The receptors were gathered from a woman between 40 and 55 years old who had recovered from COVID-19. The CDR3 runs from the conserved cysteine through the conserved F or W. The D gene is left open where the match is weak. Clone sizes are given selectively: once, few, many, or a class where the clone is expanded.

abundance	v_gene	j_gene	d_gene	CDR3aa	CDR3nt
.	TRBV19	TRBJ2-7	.	CASSIARGPYEQYF	TGTGCCAGTAGTATAGCCAGGGGCCCCTACGAGCAGTACTTC
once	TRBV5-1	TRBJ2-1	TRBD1	CASSSLPGQGLINEQFF	TGCGCCAGCAGCTCCCTGCCCGGACAGGGGTTAATTAATGAGCAGTTCTTC
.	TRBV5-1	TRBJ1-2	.	CASSLTGSPYGYTF	TGCGCCAGCAGCTTGACCGGGAGCCCCTATGGCTACACCTTC
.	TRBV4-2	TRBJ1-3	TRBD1	CASSQQGASGNTIYF	TGTGCCAGCAGCCAGCAGGGGGCGTCCGGAAACACCATATATTTT
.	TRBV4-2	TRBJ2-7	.	CASSQVGGAGEQYF	TGTGCCAGCAGCCAAGTGGGCGGGGCGGGCGAGCAGTACTTC
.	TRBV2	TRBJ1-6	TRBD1	CASSGQGGGSPLHF	TGTGCCAGCAGCGGACAGGGCGGCGGGTCACCCCTCCACTTT
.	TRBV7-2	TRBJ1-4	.	CASSTPGSEKLFF	TGTGCCAGCAGCACGCCCGGGAGTGAAAAACTGTTTTTT
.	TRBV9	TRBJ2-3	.	CASSVSKSGKGSDTQYF	TGTGCCAGCAGCGTTAGTAAGTCCGGGAAGGGCTCAGATACGCAGTATTTT
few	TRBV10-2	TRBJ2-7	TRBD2	CASSDAGASYEQYF	TGCGCCAGCAGTGACGCGGGAGCCTCCTACGAGCAGTACTTC
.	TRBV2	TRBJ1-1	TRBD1	CASIGTGETEAFF	TGTGCCAGCATCGGGACAGGGGAGACTGAAGCTTTCTTT
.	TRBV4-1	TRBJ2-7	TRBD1	CASSQGGTGTYEQYF	TGCGCCAGCAGCCAAGGAGGGACAGGGACCTACGAGCAGTACTTC
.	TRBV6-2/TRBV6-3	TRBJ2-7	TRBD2	CAISDGGGRSYEQYF	TGTGCCATCAGCGATGGCGGGGGACGCTCCTACGAGCAGTACTTC
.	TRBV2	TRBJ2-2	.	CASRRDTGELFF	TGTGCCAGCCGCAGGGACACCGGGGAGCTGTTTTTT
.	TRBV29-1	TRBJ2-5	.	CSVTITSFRETQYF	TGCAGCGTAACTATCACTAGCTTTCGAGAGACCCAGTACTTC